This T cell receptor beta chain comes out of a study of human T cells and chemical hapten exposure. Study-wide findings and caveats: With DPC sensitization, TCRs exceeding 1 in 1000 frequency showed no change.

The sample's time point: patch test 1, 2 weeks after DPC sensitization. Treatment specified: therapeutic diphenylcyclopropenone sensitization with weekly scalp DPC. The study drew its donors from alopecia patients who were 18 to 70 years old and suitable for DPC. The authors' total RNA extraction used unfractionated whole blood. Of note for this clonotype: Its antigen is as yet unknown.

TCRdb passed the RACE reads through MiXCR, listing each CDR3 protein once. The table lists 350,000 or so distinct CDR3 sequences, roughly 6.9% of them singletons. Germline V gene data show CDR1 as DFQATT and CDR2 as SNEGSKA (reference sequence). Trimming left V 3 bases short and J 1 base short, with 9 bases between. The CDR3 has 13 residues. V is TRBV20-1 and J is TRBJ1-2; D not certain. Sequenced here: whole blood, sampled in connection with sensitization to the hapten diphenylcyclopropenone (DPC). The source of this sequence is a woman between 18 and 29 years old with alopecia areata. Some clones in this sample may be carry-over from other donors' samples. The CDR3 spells CSASDGVNYGYTF. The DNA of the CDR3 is TGCAGTGCTAGCGACGGTGTTAACTATGGCTACACCTTC.